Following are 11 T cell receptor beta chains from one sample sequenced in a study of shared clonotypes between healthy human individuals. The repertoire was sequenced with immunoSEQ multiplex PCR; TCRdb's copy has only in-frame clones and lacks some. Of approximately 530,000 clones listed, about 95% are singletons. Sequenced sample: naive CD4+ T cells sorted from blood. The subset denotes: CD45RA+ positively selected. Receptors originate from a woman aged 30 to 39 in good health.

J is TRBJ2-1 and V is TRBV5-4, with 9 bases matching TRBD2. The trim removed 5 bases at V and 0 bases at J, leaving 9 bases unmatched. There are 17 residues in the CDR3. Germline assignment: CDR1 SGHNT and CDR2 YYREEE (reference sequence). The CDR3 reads CASSRLAGSSSYNEQFF. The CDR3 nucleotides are TGTGCCAGCAGTCGGCTAGCGGGATCGAGCTCCTACAATGAGCAGTTCTTC. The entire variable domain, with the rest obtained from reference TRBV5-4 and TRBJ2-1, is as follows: ETGVTQSPTHLIKTRGQQVTLRCSSQSGHNTVSWYQQALGQGPQFIFQYYREEENGRGNFPPRFSGLQFPNYSSELNVNALELDDSALYLCASSRLAGSSSYNEQFFGPGTRLTVL.

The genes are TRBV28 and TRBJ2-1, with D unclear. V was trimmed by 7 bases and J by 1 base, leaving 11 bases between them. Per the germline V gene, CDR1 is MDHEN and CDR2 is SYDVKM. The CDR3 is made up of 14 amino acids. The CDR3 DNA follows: TGTGCCAGCACCCCCGCGGCTTCCTACAATGAGCAGTTCTTC. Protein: CASTPAASYNEQFF.

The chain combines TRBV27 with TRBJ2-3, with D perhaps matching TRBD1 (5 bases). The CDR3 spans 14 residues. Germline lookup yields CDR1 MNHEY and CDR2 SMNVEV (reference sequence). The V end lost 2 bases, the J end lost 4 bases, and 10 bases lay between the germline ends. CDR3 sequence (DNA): TGTGCCAGCAGTTTACAGGGTAGGTCAGATACGCAGTATTTT. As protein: CASSLQGRSDTQYF.

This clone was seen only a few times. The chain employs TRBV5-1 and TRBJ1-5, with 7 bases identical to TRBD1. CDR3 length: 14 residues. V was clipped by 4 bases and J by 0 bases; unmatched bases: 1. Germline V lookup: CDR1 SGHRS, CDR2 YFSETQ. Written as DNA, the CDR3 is TGCGCCAGCAGCCAGGGGGATAGCAATCAGCCCCAGCATTTT. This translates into CASSQGDSNQPQHF.

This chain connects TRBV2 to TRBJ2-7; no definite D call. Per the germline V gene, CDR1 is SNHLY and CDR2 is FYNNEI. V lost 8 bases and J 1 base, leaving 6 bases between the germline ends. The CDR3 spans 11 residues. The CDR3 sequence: CASGISYEQYF. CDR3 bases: TGTGCCAGCGGCATTTCCTACGAGCAGTACTTC.

Written as DNA, the CDR3 is TGCGCCAGCAGCTTAAGGGCCGGGACTAGCGGTTCCCCCTACGAGCAGTACTTC. As protein: CASSLRAGTSGSPYEQYF. The chain couples TRBV5-1 to TRBJ2-7, with 11 positions matching TRBD2. Germline loops: CDR1 SGHRS, CDR2 YFSETQ. Trimming removed 2 bases from V and 2 bases from J; junction bases left unmatched: 12. CDR3 size: 18 residues.

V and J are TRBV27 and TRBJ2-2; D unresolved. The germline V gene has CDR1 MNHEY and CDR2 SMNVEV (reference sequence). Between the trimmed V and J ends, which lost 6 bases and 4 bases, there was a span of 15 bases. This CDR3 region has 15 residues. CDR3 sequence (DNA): TGTGCCAGCAGGGTATACGGGTCCCCCACCGGGGAGCTGTTTTTT. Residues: CASRVYGSPTGELFF.

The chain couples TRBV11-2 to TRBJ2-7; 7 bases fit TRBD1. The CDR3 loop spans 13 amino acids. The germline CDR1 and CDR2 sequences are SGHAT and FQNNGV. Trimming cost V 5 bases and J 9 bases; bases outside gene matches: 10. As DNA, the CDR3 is TGTGCCAGCAGCCCCGGACAGGCTGGTAGGCAGTACTTC. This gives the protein CASSPGQAGRQYF. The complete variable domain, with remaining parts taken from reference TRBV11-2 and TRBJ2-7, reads EAGVAQSPRYKIIEKRQSVAFWCNPISGHATLYWYQQILGQGPKLLIQFQNNGVVDDSQLPKDRFSAERLKGVDSTLKIQPAKLEDSAVYLCASSPGQAGRQYFGPGTRLTVT.

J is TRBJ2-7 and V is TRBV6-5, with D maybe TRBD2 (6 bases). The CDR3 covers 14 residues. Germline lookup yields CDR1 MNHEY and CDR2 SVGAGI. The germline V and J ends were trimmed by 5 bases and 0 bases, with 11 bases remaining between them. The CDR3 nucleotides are TGTGCCAGCAGTGTGCGGAGGGGCTCCTACGAGCAGTACTTC. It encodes CASSVRRGSYEQYF.

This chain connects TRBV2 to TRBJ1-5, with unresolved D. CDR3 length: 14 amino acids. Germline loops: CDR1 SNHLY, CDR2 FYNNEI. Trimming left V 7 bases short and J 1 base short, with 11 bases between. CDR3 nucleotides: TGTGCCAGCACCGGGCCGGAGAGCAATCAGCCCCAGCATTTT. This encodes CASTGPESNQPQHF. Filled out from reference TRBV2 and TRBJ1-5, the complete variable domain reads EPEVTQTPSHQVTQMGQEVILRCVPISNHLYFYWYRQILGQKVEFLVSFYNNEISEKSEIFDDQFSVERPDGSNFTLKIRSTKLEDSAMYFCASTGPESNQPQHFGDGTRLSIL.

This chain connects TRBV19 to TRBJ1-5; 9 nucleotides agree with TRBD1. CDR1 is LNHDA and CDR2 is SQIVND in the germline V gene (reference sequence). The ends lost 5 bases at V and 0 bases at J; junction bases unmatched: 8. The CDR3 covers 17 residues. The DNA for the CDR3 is TGTGCCAGTAGTCCGAAGGACAGGGGCAATAGCAATCAGCCCCAGCATTTT. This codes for CASSPKDRGNSNQPQHF.